Sequencing of this T cell receptor (beta chain) was carried out in a study of long-term antiretroviral therapy in people with HIV. Study-wide points: Every time point showed a repertoire led by clones expanded before ART. In samples taken after ART, diversity increased but remained below transplant donor control levels. CDR3 length ranges were narrower in HIV repertoires than in controls.

V was trimmed by 6 bases and J by 0 bases, leaving 12 bases between them. This CDR3 has 15 amino acids. Germline CDR1 ENHRY, CDR2 SYGVKD. The immunoSEQ assay was v3.0, run at survey level. A target of roughly 40,000-50,000 T-cell genomes per sample was set for sequencing. The protocol was immunoSEQ multiplex PCR, while the TCRdb copy is restricted to in-frame clones and leaves out a portion. The repertoire consists of tens of thousands of clones, with around 84% occurring once and the leading ten covering 4.8%. As for this clone: Antigen unknown.

Sequenced material: unsorted PBMCs, taken just over 2.7 years before starting antiretroviral therapy. This chain connects TRBV10-3 to TRBJ1-3, with no clear D. This sequence was found in a woman under 40 with HIV. The DNA for the CDR3 is TGTGCCATCAGGGGCGGGGAGAGCTCTGGAAACACCATATATTTT. Translated, it gives CAIRGGESSGNTIYF.